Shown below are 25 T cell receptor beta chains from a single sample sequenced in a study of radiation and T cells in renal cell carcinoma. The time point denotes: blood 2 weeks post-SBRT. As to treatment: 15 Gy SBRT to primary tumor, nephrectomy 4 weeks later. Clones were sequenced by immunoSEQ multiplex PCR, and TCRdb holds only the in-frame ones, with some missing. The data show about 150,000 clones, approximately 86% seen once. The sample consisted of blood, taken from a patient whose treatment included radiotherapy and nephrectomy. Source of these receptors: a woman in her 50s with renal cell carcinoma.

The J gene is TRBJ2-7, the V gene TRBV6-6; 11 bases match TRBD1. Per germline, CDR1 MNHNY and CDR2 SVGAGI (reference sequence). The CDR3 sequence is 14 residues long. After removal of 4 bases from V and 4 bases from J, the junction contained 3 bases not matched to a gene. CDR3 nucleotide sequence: TGTGCCAGCAGTTCGGGACAGGGGGAGTACGAGCAGTACTTC. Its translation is CASSSGQGEYEQYF.

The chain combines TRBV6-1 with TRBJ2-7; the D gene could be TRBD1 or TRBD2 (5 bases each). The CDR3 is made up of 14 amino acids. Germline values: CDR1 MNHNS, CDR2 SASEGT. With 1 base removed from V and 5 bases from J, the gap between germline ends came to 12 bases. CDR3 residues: CASSEVGARDEQYF. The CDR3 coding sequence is TGTGCCAGCAGTGAAGTCGGGGCTCGGGACGAGCAGTACTTC.

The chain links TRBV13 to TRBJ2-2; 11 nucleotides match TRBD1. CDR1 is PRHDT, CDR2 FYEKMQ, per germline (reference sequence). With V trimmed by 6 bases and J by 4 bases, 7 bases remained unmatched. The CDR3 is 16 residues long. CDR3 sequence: CASRLDRGPGTGELFF. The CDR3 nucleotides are TGTGCCAGCAGATTGGACAGGGGGCCGGGCACCGGGGAGCTGTTTTTT.

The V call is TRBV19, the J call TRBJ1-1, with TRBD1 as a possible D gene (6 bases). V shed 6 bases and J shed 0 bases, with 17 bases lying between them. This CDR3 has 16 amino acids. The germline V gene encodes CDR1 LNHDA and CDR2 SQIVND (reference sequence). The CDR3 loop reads CASSNRVLLMNTEAFF. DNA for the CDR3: TGTGCCAGTAGCAACAGGGTTCTCTTGATGAACACTGAAGCTTTCTTT.

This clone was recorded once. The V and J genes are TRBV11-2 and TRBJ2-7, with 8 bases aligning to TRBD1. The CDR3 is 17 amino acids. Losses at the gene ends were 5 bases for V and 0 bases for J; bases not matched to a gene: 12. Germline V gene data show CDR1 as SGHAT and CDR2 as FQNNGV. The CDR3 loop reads CASSKGQGLSSSYEQYF. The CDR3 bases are TGTGCCAGCAGCAAAGGACAGGGTCTTTCGAGCTCCTACGAGCAGTACTTC.

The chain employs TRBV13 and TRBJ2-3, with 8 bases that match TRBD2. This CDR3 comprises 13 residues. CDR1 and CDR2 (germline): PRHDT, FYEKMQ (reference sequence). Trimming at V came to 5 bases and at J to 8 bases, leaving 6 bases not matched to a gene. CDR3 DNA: TGTGCCAGCAGCCCGATGGGACTAGTTACGCAGTATTTT. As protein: CASSPMGLVTQYF.

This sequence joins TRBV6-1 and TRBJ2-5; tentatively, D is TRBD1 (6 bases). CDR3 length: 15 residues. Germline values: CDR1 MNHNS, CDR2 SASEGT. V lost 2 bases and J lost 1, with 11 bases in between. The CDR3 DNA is TGTGCCAGCAGTGAATGGGTGGACAGCCAAGAGACCCAGTACTTC. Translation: CASSEWVDSQETQYF.

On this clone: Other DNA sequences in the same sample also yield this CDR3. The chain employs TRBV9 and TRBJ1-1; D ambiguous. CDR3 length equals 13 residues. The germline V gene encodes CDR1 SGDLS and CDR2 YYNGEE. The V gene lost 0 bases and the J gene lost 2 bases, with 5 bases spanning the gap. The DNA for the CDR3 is TGTGCCAGCAGCGTAGCGGTCAACACTGAAGCTTTCTTT. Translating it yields CASSVAVNTEAFF.

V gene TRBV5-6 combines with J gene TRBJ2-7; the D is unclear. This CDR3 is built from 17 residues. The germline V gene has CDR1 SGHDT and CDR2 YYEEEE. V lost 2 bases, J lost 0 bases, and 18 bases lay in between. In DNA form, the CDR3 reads TGTGCCAGCAGCTTTGTCCGTCTCAGTCGAAGCTCCTACGAGCAGTACTTC. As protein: CASSFVRLSRSSYEQYF.

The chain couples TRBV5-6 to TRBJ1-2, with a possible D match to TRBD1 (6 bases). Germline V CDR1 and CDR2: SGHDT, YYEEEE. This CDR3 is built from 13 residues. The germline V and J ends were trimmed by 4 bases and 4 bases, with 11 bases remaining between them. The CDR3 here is CASSPGQTYGYTF. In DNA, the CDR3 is TGTGCCAGCAGCCCCGGACAGACCTATGGCTACACCTTC. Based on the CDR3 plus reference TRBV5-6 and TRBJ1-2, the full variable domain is DAGVTQSPTHLIKTRGQQVTLRCSPKSGHDTVSWYQQALGQGPQFIFQYYEEEERQRGNFPDRFSGHQFPNYSSELNVNALLLGDSALYLCASSPGQTYGYTFGSGTRLTVV.

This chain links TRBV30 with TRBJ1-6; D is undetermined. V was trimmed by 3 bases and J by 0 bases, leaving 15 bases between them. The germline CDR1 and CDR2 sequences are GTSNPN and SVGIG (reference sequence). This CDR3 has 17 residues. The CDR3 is CAWSIVRSSSYNSPLHF. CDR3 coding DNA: TGTGCCTGGAGCATCGTTCGGAGTAGCTCCTATAATTCACCCCTCCACTTT.

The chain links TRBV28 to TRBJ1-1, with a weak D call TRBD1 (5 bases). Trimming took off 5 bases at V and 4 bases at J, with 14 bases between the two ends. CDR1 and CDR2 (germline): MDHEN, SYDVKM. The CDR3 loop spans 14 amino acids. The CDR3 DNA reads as TGTGCCAGCAGTAATTGGGGGTTGGGCACTGAAGCTTTCTTT. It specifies CASSNWGLGTEAFF.

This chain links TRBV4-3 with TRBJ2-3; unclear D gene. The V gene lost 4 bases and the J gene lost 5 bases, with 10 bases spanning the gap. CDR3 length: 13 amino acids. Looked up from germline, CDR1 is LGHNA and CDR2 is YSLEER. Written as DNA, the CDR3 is TGCGCCAGCAGCCCCACGGCCCGAGATACGCAGTATTTT. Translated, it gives CASSPTARDTQYF.

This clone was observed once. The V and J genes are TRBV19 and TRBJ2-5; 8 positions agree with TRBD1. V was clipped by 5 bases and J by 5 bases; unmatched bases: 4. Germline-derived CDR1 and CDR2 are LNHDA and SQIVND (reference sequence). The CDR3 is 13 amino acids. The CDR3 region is CASSGQGGETQYF. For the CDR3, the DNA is TGTGCCAGTAGTGGACAGGGTGGGGAGACCCAGTACTTC.

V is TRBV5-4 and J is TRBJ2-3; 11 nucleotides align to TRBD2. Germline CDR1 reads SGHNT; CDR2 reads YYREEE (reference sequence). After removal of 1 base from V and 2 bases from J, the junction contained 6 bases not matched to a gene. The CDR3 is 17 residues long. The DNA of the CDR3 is TGTGCCAGCAGCTTGTATGCACTAGCGGGGGTCACAGATACGCAGTATTTT. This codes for CASSLYALAGVTDTQYF.

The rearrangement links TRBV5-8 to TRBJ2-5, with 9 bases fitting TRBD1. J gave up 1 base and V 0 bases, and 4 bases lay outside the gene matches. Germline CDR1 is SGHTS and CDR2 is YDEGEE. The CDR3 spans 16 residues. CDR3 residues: CASSLGTGAGQETQYF. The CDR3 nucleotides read TGTGCCAGCAGCTTGGGGACAGGGGCCGGCCAAGAGACCCAGTACTTC.

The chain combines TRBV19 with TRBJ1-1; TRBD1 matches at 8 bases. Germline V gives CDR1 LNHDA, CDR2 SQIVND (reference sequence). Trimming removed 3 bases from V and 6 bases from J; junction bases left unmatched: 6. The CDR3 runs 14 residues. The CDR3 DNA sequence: TGTGCCAGTAGTATCAGGACAGGGCGCGCTGAAGCTTTCTTT. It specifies CASSIRTGRAEAFF.

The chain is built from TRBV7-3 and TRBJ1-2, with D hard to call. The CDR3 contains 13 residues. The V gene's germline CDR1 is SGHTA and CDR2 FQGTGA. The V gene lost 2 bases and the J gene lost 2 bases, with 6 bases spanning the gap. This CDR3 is CASSLDKNYGYTF. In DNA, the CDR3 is TGTGCCAGCAGCTTAGACAAGAACTATGGCTACACCTTC. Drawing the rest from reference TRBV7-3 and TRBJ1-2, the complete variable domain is GAGVSQTPSNKVTEKGKYVELRCDPISGHTALYWYRQSLGQGPEFLIYFQGTGAADDSGLPNDRFFAVRPEGSVSTLKIQRTERGDSAVYLCASSLDKNYGYTFGSGTRLTVV.

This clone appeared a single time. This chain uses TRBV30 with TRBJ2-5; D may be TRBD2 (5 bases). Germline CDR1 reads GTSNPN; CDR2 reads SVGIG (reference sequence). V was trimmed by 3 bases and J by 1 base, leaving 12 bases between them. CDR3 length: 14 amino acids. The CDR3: CAWSNGNGQETQYF. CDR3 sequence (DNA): TGTGCCTGGAGCAACGGGAACGGCCAAGAGACCCAGTACTTC.

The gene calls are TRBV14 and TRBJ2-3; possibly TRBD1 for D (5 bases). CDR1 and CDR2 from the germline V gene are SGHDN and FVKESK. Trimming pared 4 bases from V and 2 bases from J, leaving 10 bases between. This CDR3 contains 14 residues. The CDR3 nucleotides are TGTGCCAGCAGCCGTGGACACCTCACAGATACGCAGTATTTT. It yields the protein CASSRGHLTDTQYF.

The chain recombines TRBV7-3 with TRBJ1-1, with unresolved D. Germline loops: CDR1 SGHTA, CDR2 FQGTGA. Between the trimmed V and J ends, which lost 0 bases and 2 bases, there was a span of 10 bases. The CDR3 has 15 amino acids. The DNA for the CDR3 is TGTGCCAGCAGCTTAACGAGAGACCCCAACACTGAAGCTTTCTTT. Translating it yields CASSLTRDPNTEAFF.

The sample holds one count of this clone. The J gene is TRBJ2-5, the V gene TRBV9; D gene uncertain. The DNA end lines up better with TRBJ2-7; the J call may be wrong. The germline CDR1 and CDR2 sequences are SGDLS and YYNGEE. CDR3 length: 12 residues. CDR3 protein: CASGTSSYEQYF. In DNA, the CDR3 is TGTGCCAGCGGCACCAGCTCCTACGAGCAGTACTTC.

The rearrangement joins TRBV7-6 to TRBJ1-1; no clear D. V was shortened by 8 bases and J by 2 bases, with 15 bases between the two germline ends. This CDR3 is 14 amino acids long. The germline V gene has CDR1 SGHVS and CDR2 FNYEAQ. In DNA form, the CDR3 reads TGTGCCAGCTCCCCGGAGCCGGACAACACTGAAGCTTTCTTT. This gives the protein CASSPEPDNTEAFF.

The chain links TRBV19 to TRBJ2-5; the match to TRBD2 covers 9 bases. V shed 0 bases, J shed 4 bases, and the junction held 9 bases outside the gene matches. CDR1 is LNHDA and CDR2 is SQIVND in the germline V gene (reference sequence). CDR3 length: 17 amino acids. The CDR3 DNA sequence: TGTGCCAGTAGTATAGATCTCGTAGCGGGGGTAGGAGAGACCCAGTACTTC. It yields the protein CASSIDLVAGVGETQYF.

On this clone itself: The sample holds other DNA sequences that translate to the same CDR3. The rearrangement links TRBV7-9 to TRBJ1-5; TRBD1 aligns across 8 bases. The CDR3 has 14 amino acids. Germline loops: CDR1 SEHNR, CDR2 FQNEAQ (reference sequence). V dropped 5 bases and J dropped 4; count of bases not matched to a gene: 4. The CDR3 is CASSRGQGNQPQHF. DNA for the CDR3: TGTGCCAGCAGCCGCGGACAGGGAAATCAGCCCCAGCATTTT. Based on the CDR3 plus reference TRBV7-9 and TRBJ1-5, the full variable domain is DTGVSQNPRHKITKRGQNVTFRCDPISEHNRLYWYRQTLGQGPEFLTYFQNEAQLEKSRLLSDRFSAERPKGSFSTLEIQRTEQGDSAMYLCASSRGQGNQPQHFGDGTRLSIL.